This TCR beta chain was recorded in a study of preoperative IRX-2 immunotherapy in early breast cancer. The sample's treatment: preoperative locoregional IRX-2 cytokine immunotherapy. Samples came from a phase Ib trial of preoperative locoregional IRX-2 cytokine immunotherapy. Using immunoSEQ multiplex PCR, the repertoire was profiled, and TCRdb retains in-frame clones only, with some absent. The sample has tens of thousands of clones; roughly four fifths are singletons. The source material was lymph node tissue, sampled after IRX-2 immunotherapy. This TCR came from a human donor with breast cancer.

CDR3 sequence (DNA): TGTGCCAGCAGCCTTGACCGGGGTCCCCAAGAGACCCAGTACTTC. It is translated as CASSLDRGPQETQYF. The chain links TRBV7-7 to TRBJ2-5; TRBD2 might be the D (5 bases). This CDR3 has 15 amino acids. The V gene lost 5 bases and the J gene lost 1 base, with 14 bases spanning the gap. Per germline, CDR1 SSHAT and CDR2 FNYEAQ (reference sequence).